Detailed here is one TCR beta chain. This sample stems from a study of blood T cell repertoires in COVID-19. Across the study: T cells, B-cell-depleted T cells, or PBMCs provided the cDNA or gDNA that served as material.

Repertoires were generated with immunoSEQ multiplex PCR, while TCRdb's copy carries only in-frame clones and drops some. The sample lists approximately 35,000 clones, about 80% seen once, with over 30% in the top ten. Looked up from germline, CDR1 is MNHEY and CDR2 is SMNVEV (reference sequence). V lost 5 bases to trimming and J lost 6 bases; unmatched junction nucleotides: 10. This CDR3 is 16 amino acids long. The sequenced sample was peripheral blood. The chain has TRBV27 and TRBJ1-6, with 7 bases identical to TRBD1. This clonotype was sampled from a man older than 75 with acute or convalescent COVID-19. CDR3 loop: CASSAQPGQTNSPLHF. CDR3 sequence (DNA): TGTGCCAGCAGTGCCCAGCCGGGACAGACTAATTCACCCCTCCACTTT.